This T cell receptor beta chain is from a study of T cells in Graves' hyperthyroidism and ophthalmopathy. Trimming took off 11 bases at V and 1 base at J, with 14 bases between the two ends. The CDR3 totals 13 residues. CDR1 is MNHNS, CDR2 SASEGT, per germline. Researchers took RNA transcripts and amplified the TCR beta CDR3 regions from them. Carried out on the TCR CDR3, a first-round RT-PCR used the HTBI primer set. TCRdb re-called the multiplex PCR reads through MiXCR, storing one row per CDR3 protein. This sample has about 200,000 distinct CDR3 sequences; less than 20% occur once, and the top ten carry roughly 49%. Researchers defined stable Graves' hyperthyroidism as no ophthalmopathy progression within 18 months. Uncontrolled infection, other autoimmune disease, pregnancy or lactation barred patients from enrollment. This clonotype was recorded at least ten times.

The receptor comes from a woman in her forties or fifties with Graves' hyperthyroidism. The specimen was blood. J is TRBJ1-1 and V is TRBV6-1, with D possibly matching TRBD1 (5 bases). CDR3 protein: CAGALTGNTEAFF. The CDR3 DNA reads as TGTGCCGGGGCTCTTACAGGGAACACTGAAGCTTTCTTT.